The clone carrying this T cell receptor (beta chain) was counted a few times. Its antigen is undetermined. This sample was included in a study of T-cell memory formation after mild COVID-19. Using its own MiXCR run on the 5' RACE reads, TCRdb lists one record per CDR3 protein. The table records about 190,000 distinct CDR3 sequences, 27% of them present only once. Study-level findings and limits: CD4+ clones that contracted lay mainly in CM and EM; CD8+ ones lay in EMRA.

Sequenced material: PBMCs or a T cell subset sorted from them (not recorded which). The clonotype comes from an adult woman who had mild COVID-19 (a few samples of this study predate the infection). Cell type and time point are not known.

The CDR3: CASSVGKNTEAFF. CDR3 DNA: TGCGCCAGCAGCGTGGGAAAGAACACTGAAGCTTTCTTT. The chain combines TRBV5-1 with TRBJ1-1, with D hard to call. The germline V gene has CDR1 SGHRS and CDR2 YFSETQ. Trimming shortened V by 4 bases and J by 1 base, and 8 bases separated the two germline ends. This CDR3 comprises 13 residues.